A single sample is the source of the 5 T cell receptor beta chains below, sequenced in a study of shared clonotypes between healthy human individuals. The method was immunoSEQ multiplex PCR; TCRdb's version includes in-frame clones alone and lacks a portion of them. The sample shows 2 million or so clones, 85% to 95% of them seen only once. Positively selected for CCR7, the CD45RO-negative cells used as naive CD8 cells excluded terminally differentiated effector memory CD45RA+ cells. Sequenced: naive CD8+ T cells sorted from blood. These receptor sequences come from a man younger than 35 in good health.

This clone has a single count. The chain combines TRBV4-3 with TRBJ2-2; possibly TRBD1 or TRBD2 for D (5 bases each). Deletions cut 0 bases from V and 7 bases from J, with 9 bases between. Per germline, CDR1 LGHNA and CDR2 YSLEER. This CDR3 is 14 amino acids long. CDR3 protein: CASSQDGTYGELFF. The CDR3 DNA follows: TGCGCCAGCAGCCAAGATGGGACCTACGGGGAGCTGTTTTTT.

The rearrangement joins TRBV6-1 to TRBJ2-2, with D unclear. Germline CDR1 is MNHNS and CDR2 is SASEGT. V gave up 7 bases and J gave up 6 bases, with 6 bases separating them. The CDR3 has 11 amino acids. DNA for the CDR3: TGTGCCAGCAACTATCCCGGGGAGCTGTTTTTT. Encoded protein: CASNYPGELFF.

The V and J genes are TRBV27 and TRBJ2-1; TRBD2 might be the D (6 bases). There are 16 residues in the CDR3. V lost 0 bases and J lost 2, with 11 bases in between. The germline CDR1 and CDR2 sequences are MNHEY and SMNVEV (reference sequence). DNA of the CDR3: TGTGCCAGCAGTTTATCTTCCGGGGAGGCCTACAATGAGCAGTTCTTC. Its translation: CASSLSSGEAYNEQFF.

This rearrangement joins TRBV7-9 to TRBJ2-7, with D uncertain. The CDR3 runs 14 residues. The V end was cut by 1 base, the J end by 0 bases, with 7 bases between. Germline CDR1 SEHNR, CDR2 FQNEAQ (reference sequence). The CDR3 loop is CASSLVSASYEQYF. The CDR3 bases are TGTGCCAGCAGCTTAGTGTCAGCCTCCTACGAGCAGTACTTC.

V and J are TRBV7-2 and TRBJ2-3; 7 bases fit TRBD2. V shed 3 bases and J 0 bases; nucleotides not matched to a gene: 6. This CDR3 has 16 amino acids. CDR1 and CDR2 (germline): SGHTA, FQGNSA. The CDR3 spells CASSFLREASTDTQYF. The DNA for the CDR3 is TGTGCCAGCAGCTTCTTACGGGAGGCCAGCACAGATACGCAGTATTTT.